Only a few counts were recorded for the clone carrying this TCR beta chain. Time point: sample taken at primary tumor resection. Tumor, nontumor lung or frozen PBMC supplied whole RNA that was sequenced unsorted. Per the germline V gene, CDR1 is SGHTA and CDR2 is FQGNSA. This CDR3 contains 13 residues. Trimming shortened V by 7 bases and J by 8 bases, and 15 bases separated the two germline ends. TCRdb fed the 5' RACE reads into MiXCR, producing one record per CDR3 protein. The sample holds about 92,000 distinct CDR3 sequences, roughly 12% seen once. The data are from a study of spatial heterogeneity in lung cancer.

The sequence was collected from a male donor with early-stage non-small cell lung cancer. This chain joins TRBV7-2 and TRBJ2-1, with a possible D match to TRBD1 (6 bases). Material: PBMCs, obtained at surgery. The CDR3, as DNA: TGTGCCAGCAACACGTTACAGGGCTATGAGCAGTTCTTC. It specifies CASNTLQGYEQFF.